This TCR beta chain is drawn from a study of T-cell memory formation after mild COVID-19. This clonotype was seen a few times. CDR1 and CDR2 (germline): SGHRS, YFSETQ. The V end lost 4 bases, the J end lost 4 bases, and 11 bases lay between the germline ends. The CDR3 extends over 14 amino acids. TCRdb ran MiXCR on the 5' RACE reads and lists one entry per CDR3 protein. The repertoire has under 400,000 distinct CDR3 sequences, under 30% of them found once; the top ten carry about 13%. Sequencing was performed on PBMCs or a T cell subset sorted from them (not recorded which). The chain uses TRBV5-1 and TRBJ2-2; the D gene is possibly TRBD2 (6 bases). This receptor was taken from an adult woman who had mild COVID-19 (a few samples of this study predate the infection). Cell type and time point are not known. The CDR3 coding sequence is TGCGCCAGCAGCGGCGGGGCCGGCACCGGGGAGCTGTTTTTT. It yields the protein CASSGGAGTGELFF.